This T cell receptor beta chain was retrieved from a study of blood T cell repertoires in COVID-19. Authors' data handling: Reference gene primer amplification gave estimated nucleated cell counts. Data came from immunoSEQ multiplex PCR; TCRdb stores just in-frame clones and leaves some out. The V and J calls and the clone size are those of that table, but D and trimming were determined from the DNA. Of a few hundred thousand clones in the sample, around 82% are singletons; the top ten hold 3.4%. Participants' own reports of clinical history determined their cohort assignment. What the recovered Cohort 3 donors had was two negative PCRs, clearance, or symptom resolution. V was trimmed by 3 bases and J by 5 bases, leaving 17 bases between them. This CDR3 is 15 amino acids long. Germline loops: CDR1 LGHNA, CDR2 YNFKEQ.

The chain links TRBV4-2 to TRBJ2-7; no clear D gene. The specimen was PBMCs or T cells enriched from blood (not recorded which). This clonotype was obtained from a middle-aged man who had recovered from COVID-19. This CDR3 reads CASSQILGVVNEQYF. CDR3 DNA: TGTGCCAGCAGCCAGATCCTTGGAGTTGTCAACGAGCAGTACTTC.